This T cell receptor beta chain is drawn from a study of identical twins listed by TCRdb under 2016. Looking at the study overall: To test whether fetal clonotypes persist, the study used deep sequencing on TCR alpha and beta repertoires from monozygotic twins, unrelated adults of various ages, and cord blood. To rule out contamination, replicate twin experiments were performed at different times with different library preparation protocols. Study-wide conclusions, independent of this receptor: Compared with coincidental sharing between unrelated individuals, out-of-frame TCR alpha sequences shared between twins had an excess of sequences with low generation probability. Fewer insertions were carried by abundant cord blood beta clonotypes, a similar but weaker trend appeared in young adult naive repertoires, and no such trend appeared in memory repertoires. In monozygotic twins, recombination models systematically underestimated out-of-frame TCR alpha sharing, but the models matched the sharing seen between unrelated individuals. Because the same donors could not be followed over many years, conclusions were based on cross-sectional statistical analysis. Invariant T cells such as MAIT and iNKT could partly confound zero-insertion analyses, though diverse VJ usage argued against this for most clonotypes. In beta out-of-frame sequences, excess twin sharing was weaker, because having fewer shared sequences lowered the signal-to-noise ratio.

The sample holds a few counts of this clonotype. Its antigen is currently not known. Base qualities are missing; no much larger clone stands one base away. The CDR3 measures 18 amino acids from cysteine to phenylalanine. Only the CDR3 part of the read is kept: 54 bases, read in frame from the first base. The germline V end is reduced by 7 bases and the J end by 4 bases; junction bases left unmatched: 17. Only healthy Caucasian donors were included. Libraries were constructed by 5' RACE. Instrument on record: Illumina HiSeq 2000. Template switching added a universal primer binding site, and the final cDNA carried a unique molecular identifier that allowed TCR cDNA molecules to be counted accurately. First-strand cDNA for TCR alpha and beta chains was synthesized from specific primers in the conserved constant-segment region. To control for contamination, every cDNA library carried two barcodes: a SMART-Mk sample barcode plus Illumina barcodes. TruSeq adapter sequences along with Illumina sample barcodes were introduced in two successive PCR steps. The TCR alpha and beta cDNA libraries were sequenced on the Illumina HiSeq platform using custom primers. The authors' pipeline ran thus. MiGEC processed the raw reads to extract unique molecular identifiers, while MiXCR was used to determine the CDR3 positions. For each individual, recombination models were inferred using an EM algorithm with the repgenHMM and IGoR tools. Shared clonotype analysis was performed with the tcR package in R, normalizing sharing by the product of cloneset sizes. To study raw recombination without the effects of thymic and clonal selection, out-of-frame nonproductive sequences were analyzed. In-frame beta chains were kept once TCRdb had trimmed the public reads at Q25 with fastp and called clones with MiXCR. CDR3 protein duplicates are merged, each entry listing the most common genes and DNA. TCRdb, rather than the study authors, made the V and J calls. The sample includes some 1,600,000 distinct CDR3 sequences, with about 32% observed a single time. The top ten hold around 0.25% of the sample.

The sequence links TRBV12-3 or TRBV12-4 to TRBJ1-2; the junction holds 11 bases that match TRBD1. Material for sequencing was cord blood. This receptor was identified in a newborn girl in good health. The CDR3 region has the sequence CASTPRRLLGTGGYGYTF. The DNA reads as follows: TGTGCCAGCACCCCAAGGAGGTTGTTGGGGACAGGGGGCTATGGCTACACCTTC.